These 25 T cell receptor beta chains were all obtained from the same sample, sequenced in a study of OX40 agonist ivuxolimab in advanced cancers. Produced via immunoSEQ multiplex PCR; TCRdb's table is partial and in-frame only. The table has approximately 92,000 clones, roughly 80% seen once; the top ten hold less than 6%. The material was CD4+ or CD8+ T cells sorted from blood, obtained in a trial of the OX40 agonist ivuxolimab. Source of these receptors: an adult with an advanced solid tumor such as melanoma, head and neck, liver or kidney cancer.

The chain recombines TRBV4-3 with TRBJ2-7, with 8 nucleotides matching TRBD1. The V segment lost 0 bases and the J segment 7 bases; nucleotides outside the gene matches: 11. Looked up from germline, CDR1 is LGHNA and CDR2 is YSLEER. This CDR3 has 16 amino acids. The chain's CDR3 is CASSQDPPGGSGEQYF. The CDR3 DNA is TGCGCCAGCAGCCAAGATCCCCCAGGGGGCTCGGGGGAGCAGTACTTC.

The chain links TRBV6-1 to TRBJ1-2; perhaps TRBD1 as D (5 bases). Trimming removed 6 bases from V and 4 bases from J, with 15 bases in between. This CDR3 has 14 residues. The germline V gene has CDR1 MNHNS and CDR2 SASEGT. CDR3 amino acids: CASSPGGGTYGYTF. In DNA form, the CDR3 reads TGTGCCAGCAGCCCAGGCGGGGGGACCTATGGCTACACCTTC.

CDR3 sequence (DNA): TGTGCCAGCAGCTTGGGAGGAACGAACACCGGGGAGCTGTTTTTT. Protein product: CASSLGGTNTGELFF. The J gene is TRBJ2-2, the V gene TRBV5-6; D unclear. Germline lookup yields CDR1 SGHDT and CDR2 YYEEEE. This CDR3 region has 15 residues. The ends were cut back, 0 bases at V and 0 bases at J, with 6 bases in the middle.

The rearrangement uses TRBV4-2 and TRBJ1-3; D is uncertain. The CDR3 loop spans 14 amino acids. V dropped 0 bases and J dropped 4 bases, with 7 bases sitting between them. CDR1 LGHNA and CDR2 YNFKEQ come from the germline V gene. In DNA form, the CDR3 reads TGTGCCAGCAGCCAAGATCTTCGCGGAAACACCATATATTTT. Protein sequence: CASSQDLRGNTIYF.

This clone was seen a few times. The chain links TRBV14 to TRBJ2-5; D gene uncertain. V lost 6 bases, J lost 4 bases, and 9 bases lay in between. Germline V gives CDR1 SGHDN, CDR2 FVKESK. This CDR3 contains 12 residues. The CDR3 loop reads CASSLYRETQYF. The CDR3 coding sequence is TGTGCCAGCAGTCTGTACAGAGAGACCCAGTACTTC.

The genes are TRBV5-6 and TRBJ1-1, with TRBD1 matching 7 bases. V was pared by 2 bases and J by 0 bases, with 4 bases of the junction left unmatched. Germline loops: CDR1 SGHDT, CDR2 YYEEEE. CDR3 size: 15 residues. CDR3 bases: TGTGCCAGCAGCTTCTCGGACAGGATGAACACTGAAGCTTTCTTT. Amino acids: CASSFSDRMNTEAFF.

V and J are TRBV5-4 and TRBJ1-2; D possibly corresponds to TRBD1 (6 bases). V lost 4 bases and J lost 6, with 16 bases in between. This CDR3 comprises 14 residues. The germline CDR1 and CDR2 sequences are SGHNT and YYREEE (reference sequence). CDR3 bases: TGTGCCAGCAGCAGAACACAGGGATATAATGGCTACACCTTC. This sequence encodes CASSRTQGYNGYTF.

The count of this clone is one. This chain connects TRBV7-3 to TRBJ1-1; tentative D call: TRBD1 (5 bases). Germline CDR1 reads SGHTA; CDR2 reads FQGTGA. Trimming cost V 2 bases and J 0 bases, with 7 bases left between them. The CDR3 runs 14 residues. CDR3 sequence reads: CASSLDSMNTEAFF. CDR3 coding DNA: TGTGCCAGCAGCTTAGACAGCATGAACACTGAAGCTTTCTTT.

V and J are TRBV6-4 and TRBJ2-1, with TRBD2 matching 9 bases. CDR3 length: 14 residues. Germline V gene data show CDR1 as MRHNA and CDR2 as SNTAGT. The junction had 0 bases not matched to a gene; V was cut back by 3 bases and J by 3 bases. CDR3 residues: CASSEREGYNEQFF. The CDR3 bases are TGTGCCAGCAGTGAGCGGGAGGGCTACAATGAGCAGTTCTTC.

V usage is TRBV4-2 and J usage is TRBJ2-7; 12 bases are a match to TRBD2. Germline CDR1 LGHNA, CDR2 YNFKEQ. The trim removed 1 base at V and 4 bases at J, leaving 11 bases unmatched. This CDR3 comprises 18 residues. CDR3 DNA sequence: TGTGCCAGCAGCCAAGGCGGTCCTAGCGGGGGGGCGAAATACGAGCAGTACTTC. Translating it yields CASSQGGPSGGAKYEQYF.

V gene TRBV7-9 combines with J gene TRBJ2-5; perhaps TRBD2 as D (5 bases). The V gene lost 8 bases and the J gene lost 4 bases, with 14 bases spanning the gap. CDR1 is SEHNR, CDR2 FQNEAQ, per germline (reference sequence). CDR3 size: 13 residues. The CDR3 sequence: CASQRWERETQYF. The CDR3 coding sequence is TGTGCCAGCCAAAGGTGGGAGAGAGAGACCCAGTACTTC.

V gene TRBV19 combines with J gene TRBJ1-5, with a tentative D call TRBD1 (5 bases). Looked up from germline, CDR1 is LNHDA and CDR2 is SQIVND (reference sequence). V was cut by 6 bases and J by 4 bases, with 13 bases left in between. The CDR3 has 14 residues. The CDR3 sequence is CASRKVGDNQPQHF. The CDR3 bases are TGTGCCAGTAGGAAGGTAGGGGATAATCAGCCCCAGCATTTT.

This clone has just a few counts. This chain uses TRBV2 with TRBJ1-2; D ambiguous. This CDR3 has 14 residues. In germline, CDR1 is SNHLY, CDR2 FYNNEI. V lost 6 bases to trimming and J lost 0 bases, with 11 bases between them. CDR3 bases: TGTGCCAGCAGCGCTCCTGGAGCTAACTATGGCTACACCTTC. Translating it yields CASSAPGANYGYTF.

V and J are TRBV11-2 and TRBJ1-2; D is possibly TRBD1 (5 bases). The CDR3 has 17 residues. Trimming shortened V by 0 bases and J by 0 bases, and 14 bases separated the two germline ends. CDR1 and CDR2 (germline): SGHAT, FQNNGV. The CDR3 nucleotides are TGTGCCAGCAGCTTAGAAGGGGCAGGGTGGCCTAACTATGGCTACACCTTC. The encoded protein is CASSLEGAGWPNYGYTF.

This chain links TRBV6-6 with TRBJ1-1; 8 bases fit TRBD1. Germline V CDR1 and CDR2: MNHNY, SVGAGI (reference sequence). The CDR3 is made up of 13 amino acids. The V and J ends lost 7 bases and 3 bases, in that order; junction bases with no gene match: 4. The CDR3 loop reads CASIGQGYTEAFF. The CDR3 bases are TGTGCCAGCATAGGACAGGGCTACACTGAAGCTTTCTTT.

In its sample, this clone was seen once. The chain combines TRBV11-2 with TRBJ1-1; D perhaps matches TRBD1 (5 bases). Trimming left V 3 bases short and J 5 bases short, with 13 bases between. The CDR3 contains 14 residues. Germline CDR1 SGHAT, CDR2 FQNNGV. DNA of the CDR3: TGTGCCAGCAGCTTTGACACCGGGGGGACTGAAGCTTTCTTT. Translation: CASSFDTGGTEAFF.

A single count supports this clone. The rearrangement uses TRBV7-6 and TRBJ2-1; a weak D match, TRBD2 (5 bases). V lost 5 bases, J lost 3 bases, and 14 bases lay in between. The CDR3 is made up of 15 amino acids. CDR1 SGHVS and CDR2 FNYEAQ come from the germline V gene. CDR3 sequence (DNA): TGTGCCAGCAGCCCGCGAGGGCCATTCTACAATGAGCAGTTCTTC. Encoded protein: CASSPRGPFYNEQFF.

This clone was observed a single time. The chain couples TRBV11-2 to TRBJ1-1; 8 bases agree with TRBD1. The CDR3 runs to 15 residues. Per the germline V gene, CDR1 is SGHAT and CDR2 is FQNNGV. The J segment lost 4 bases and the V segment lost 5 bases, leaving 9 bases of the junction unmatched. Here the CDR3 DNA reads TGTGCCAGCAGCCACGGACAGGGAGGCGCCACTGAAGCTTTCTTT. Translated, it gives CASSHGQGGATEAFF.

V and J are TRBV7-9 and TRBJ2-1; 8 nucleotides match TRBD2. Germline CDR1 reads SEHNR; CDR2 reads FQNEAQ (reference sequence). The CDR3 is made up of 16 amino acids. V shed 7 bases, J shed 8 bases, and the junction held 16 bases outside the gene matches. For the CDR3, the DNA is TGTGCCAGCACCTCGAACGGTCTAGCGGGTGGGCATGAGCAGTTCTTC. Amino acid sequence: CASTSNGLAGGHEQFF. The variable domain in full, completed from reference TRBV7-9 and TRBJ2-1, reads DTGVSQNPRHKITKRGQNVTFRCDPISEHNRLYWYRQTLGQGPEFLTYFQNEAQLEKSRLLSDRFSAERPKGSFSTLEIQRTEQGDSAMYLCASTSNGLAGGHEQFFGPGTRLTVL.

The chain employs TRBV12-5 and TRBJ2-7, with 9 bases matching TRBD2. Trimming cost V 5 bases and J 7 bases; bases outside gene matches: 15. CDR1 and CDR2 from the germline V gene are LGHNT and FRNRAP. This CDR3 is built from 16 residues. The CDR3 DNA is TGTGCTAGTGGTGGCAACGGAGGCGGGAGGGCGAGGGAGCAGTACTTC. Translating gives CASGGNGGGRAREQYF. The full variable domain, completed using reference TRBV12-5 and TRBJ2-7, is DARVTQTPRHKVTEMGQEVTMRCQPILGHNTVFWYRQTMMQGLELLAYFRNRAPLDDSGMPKDRFSAEMPDATLATLKIQPSEPRDSAVYFCASGGNGGGRAREQYFGPGTRLTVT.

The genes are TRBV19 and TRBJ2-2; 10 bases fit TRBD2. Germline values: CDR1 LNHDA, CDR2 SQIVND (reference sequence). Trimming took 3 bases from V and 0 from J; bases not matched to a gene: 7. The CDR3 covers 18 residues. CDR3 bases: TGTGCCAGTAGTATTGGTAGCGGGGGGCCGGCGAACACCGGGGAGCTGTTTTTT. As protein: CASSIGSGGPANTGELFF.

This clone was counted a single time. V is TRBV6-5 and J is TRBJ1-1; D remains unclear. CDR1 and CDR2 (germline): MNHEY, SVGAGI. The CDR3 contains 15 residues. V lost 0 bases, J lost 2 bases, and 10 bases lay in between. The CDR3 here is CASSYSSLGNTEAFF. The CDR3 region has the DNA TGTGCCAGCAGTTACTCGTCCTTGGGAAACACTGAAGCTTTCTTT.

V gene TRBV7-6 combines with J gene TRBJ1-4, with no clear D. The germline gives CDR1 SGHVS, CDR2 FNYEAQ. The CDR3 totals 14 residues. V was pared by 5 bases and J by 0 bases, with 7 bases between. The CDR3: CASSRSATNEKLFF. DNA for the CDR3: TGTGCCAGCAGCCGGAGCGCAACTAATGAAAAACTGTTTTTT. The variable domain in full, completed from reference TRBV7-6 and TRBJ1-4, reads GAGVSQSPRYKVTKRGQDVALRCDPISGHVSLYWYRQALGQGPEFLTYFNYEAQQDKSGLPNDRFSAERPEGSISTLTIQRTEQRDSAMYRCASSRSATNEKLFFGSGTQLSVL.

This chain connects TRBV30 to TRBJ2-4, with D maybe TRBD1 (5 bases). Germline V gives CDR1 GTSNPN, CDR2 SVGIG (reference sequence). The V end was cut by 0 bases, the J end by 5 bases, with 11 bases between. This CDR3 region has 14 residues. The CDR3 DNA reads as TGTGCCTGGAGTGTAGGGGCAGGTGAAAACATTCAGTACTTC. Translation gives CAWSVGAGENIQYF. The full variable domain, its missing parts supplied by reference TRBV30 and TRBJ2-4, is SQTIHQWPATLVQPVGSPLSLECTVEGTSNPNLYWYRQAAGRGLQLLFYSVGIGQISSEVPQNLSASRPQDRQFILSSKKLLLSDSGFYLCAWSVGAGENIQYFGAGTRLSVL.

The genes are TRBV6-6 and TRBJ2-7, with D perhaps TRBD2 (6 bases). Per the germline V gene, CDR1 is MNHNY and CDR2 is SVGAGI (reference sequence). This CDR3 has 13 residues. The V end lost 6 bases, the J end lost 0 bases, and 9 bases lay between the germline ends. The CDR3 nucleotides are TGTGCCAGCAGCCTCGGGGGCTCCTACGAGCAGTACTTC. Translating gives CASSLGGSYEQYF.